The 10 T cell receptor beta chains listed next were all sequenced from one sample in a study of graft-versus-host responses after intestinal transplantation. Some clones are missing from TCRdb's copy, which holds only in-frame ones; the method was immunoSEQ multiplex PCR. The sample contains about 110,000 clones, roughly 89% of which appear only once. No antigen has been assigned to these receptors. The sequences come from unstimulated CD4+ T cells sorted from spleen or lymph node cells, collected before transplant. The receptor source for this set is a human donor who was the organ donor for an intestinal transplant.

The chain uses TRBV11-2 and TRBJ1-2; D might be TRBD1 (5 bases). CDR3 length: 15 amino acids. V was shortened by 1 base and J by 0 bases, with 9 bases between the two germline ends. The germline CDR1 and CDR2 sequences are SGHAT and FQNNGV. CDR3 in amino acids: CASSLGIGANYGYTF. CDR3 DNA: TGTGCCAGCAGCTTAGGCATAGGGGCTAACTATGGCTACACCTTC.

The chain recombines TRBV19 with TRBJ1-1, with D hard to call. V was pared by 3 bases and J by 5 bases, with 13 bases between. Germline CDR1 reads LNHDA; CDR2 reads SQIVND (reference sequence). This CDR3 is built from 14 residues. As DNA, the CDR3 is TGTGCCAGTAGTATTTTGGGGAGAGGAACTGAAGCTTTCTTT. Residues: CASSILGRGTEAFF. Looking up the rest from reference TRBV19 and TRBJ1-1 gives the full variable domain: DGGITQSPKYLFRKEGQNVTLSCEQNLNHDAMYWYRQDPGQGLRLIYYSQIVNDFQKGDIAEGYSVSREKKESFPLTVTSAQKNPTAFYLCASSILGRGTEAFFGQGTRLTVV.

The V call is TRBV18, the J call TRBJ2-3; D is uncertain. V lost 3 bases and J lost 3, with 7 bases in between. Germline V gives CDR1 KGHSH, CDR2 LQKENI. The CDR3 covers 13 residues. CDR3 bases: TGTGCCAGCTCACCCCTAGGAACAGATACGCAGTATTTT. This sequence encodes CASSPLGTDTQYF.

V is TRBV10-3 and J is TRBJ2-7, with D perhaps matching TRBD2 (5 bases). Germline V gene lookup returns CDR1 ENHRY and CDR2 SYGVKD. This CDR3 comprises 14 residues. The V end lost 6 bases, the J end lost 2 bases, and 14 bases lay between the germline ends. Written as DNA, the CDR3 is TGTGCCATCAGAGGCGGGCCCCTCGCCTACGAGCAGTACTTC. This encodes CAIRGGPLAYEQYF.

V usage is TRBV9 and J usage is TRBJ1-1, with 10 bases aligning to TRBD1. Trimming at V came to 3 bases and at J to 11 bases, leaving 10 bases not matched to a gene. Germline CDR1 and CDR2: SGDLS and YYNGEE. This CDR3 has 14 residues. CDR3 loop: CASSGTTGGEEAFF. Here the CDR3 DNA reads TGTGCCAGCAGCGGCACGACAGGGGGCGAGGAGGCTTTCTTT.

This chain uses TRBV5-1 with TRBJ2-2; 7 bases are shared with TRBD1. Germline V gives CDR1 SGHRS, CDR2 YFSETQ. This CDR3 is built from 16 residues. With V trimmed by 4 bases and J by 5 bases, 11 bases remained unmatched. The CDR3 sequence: CASSGLTGFGTGELFF. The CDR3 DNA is TGCGCCAGCAGCGGACTGACAGGGTTCGGGACCGGGGAGCTGTTTTTT. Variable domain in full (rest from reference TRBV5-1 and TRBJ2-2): KAGVTQTPRYLIKTRGQQVTLSCSPISGHRSVSWYQQTPGQGLQFLFEYFSETQRNKGNFPGRFSGRQFSNSRSEMNVSTLELGDSALYLCASSGLTGFGTGELFFGEGSRLTVL.

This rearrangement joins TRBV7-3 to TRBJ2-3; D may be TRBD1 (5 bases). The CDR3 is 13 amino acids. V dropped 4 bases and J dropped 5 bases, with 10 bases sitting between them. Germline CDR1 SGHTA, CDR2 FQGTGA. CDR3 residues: CASSSFTGDTQYF. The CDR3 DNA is TGTGCCAGCAGCTCCTTTACAGGAGATACGCAGTATTTT.

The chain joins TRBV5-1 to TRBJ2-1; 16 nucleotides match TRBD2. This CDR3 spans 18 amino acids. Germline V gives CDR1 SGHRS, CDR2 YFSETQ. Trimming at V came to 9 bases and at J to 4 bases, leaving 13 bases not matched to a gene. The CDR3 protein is CATSRRGLAGGPYNEQFF. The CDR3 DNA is TGCGCCACCAGTCGGAGGGGACTAGCGGGAGGGCCTTACAATGAGCAGTTCTTC.

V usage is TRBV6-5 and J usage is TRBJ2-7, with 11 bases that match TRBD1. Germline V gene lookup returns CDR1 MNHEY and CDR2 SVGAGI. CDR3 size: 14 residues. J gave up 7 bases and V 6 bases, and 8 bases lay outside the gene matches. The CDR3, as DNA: TGTGCCAGCAGACGGACAGGGGGCGCGTCTGAGCAGTACTTC. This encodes CASRRTGGASEQYF.

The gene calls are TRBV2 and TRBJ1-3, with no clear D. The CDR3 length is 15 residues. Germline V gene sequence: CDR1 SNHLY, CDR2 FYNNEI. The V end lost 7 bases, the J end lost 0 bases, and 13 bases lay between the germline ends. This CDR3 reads CASKEDPLSGNTIYF. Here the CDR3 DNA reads TGTGCCAGCAAAGAGGACCCCCTCTCTGGAAACACCATATATTTT.